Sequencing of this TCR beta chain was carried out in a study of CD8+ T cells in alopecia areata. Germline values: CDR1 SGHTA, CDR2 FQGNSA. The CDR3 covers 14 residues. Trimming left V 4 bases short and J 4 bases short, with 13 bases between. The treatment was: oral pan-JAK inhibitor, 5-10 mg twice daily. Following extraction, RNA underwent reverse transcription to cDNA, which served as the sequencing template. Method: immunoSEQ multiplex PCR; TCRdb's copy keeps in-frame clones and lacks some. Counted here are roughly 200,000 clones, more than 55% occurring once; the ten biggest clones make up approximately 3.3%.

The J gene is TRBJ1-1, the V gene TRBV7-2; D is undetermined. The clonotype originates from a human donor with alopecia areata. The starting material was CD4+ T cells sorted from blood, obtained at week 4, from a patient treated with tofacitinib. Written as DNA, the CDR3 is TGTGCCAGCAGCTCCTTACCCACGTCCACTGAAGCTTTCTTT. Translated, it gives CASSSLPTSTEAFF.